This T cell receptor (beta chain) was identified in a study of Graves' ophthalmopathy and Graves' hyperthyroidism. Germline CDR1 is SNHLY and CDR2 is FYNNEI. The length of the CDR3 is 13 residues. Trimming cost V 7 bases and J 6 bases, with 12 bases left between them. This clonotype was seen ten or more times. The authors amplified TCR beta CDR3 regions, and they did so from RNA transcripts for repertoire sequencing. First-round RT-PCR used HTBI primers; second-round multiplex PCR followed. One entry per CDR3 protein results from TCRdb running MiXCR on the multiplex PCR reads. The sample carries around 1,200,000 distinct CDR3 sequences, less than 45% recorded once.

Sequences were obtained from peripheral blood or thyroid tissue (not recorded which). The chain links TRBV2 to TRBJ2-2, with D possibly being TRBD2 (6 bases). This receptor was obtained from an adult man with Graves' hyperthyroidism. The CDR3 DNA reads as TGTGCCAGCACTCCGTGGGGGGCCGGGGAGCTGTTTTTT. Encoded protein: CASTPWGAGELFF.